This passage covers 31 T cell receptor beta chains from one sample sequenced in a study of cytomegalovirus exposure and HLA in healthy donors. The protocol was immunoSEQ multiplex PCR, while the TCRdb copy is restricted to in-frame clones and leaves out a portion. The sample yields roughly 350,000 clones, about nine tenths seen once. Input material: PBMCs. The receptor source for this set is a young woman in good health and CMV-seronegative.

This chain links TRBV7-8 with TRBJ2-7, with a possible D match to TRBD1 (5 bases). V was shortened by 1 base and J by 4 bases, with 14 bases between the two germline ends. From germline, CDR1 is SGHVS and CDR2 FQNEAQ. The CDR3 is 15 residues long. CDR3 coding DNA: TGTGCCAGCAGCTTAGGGGGCCCAGTACTTTACGAGCAGTACTTC. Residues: CASSLGGPVLYEQYF.

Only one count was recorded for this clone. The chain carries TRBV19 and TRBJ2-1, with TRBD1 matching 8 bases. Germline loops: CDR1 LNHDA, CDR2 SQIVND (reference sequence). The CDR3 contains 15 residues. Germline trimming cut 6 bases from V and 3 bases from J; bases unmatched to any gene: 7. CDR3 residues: CASSHPGTGYNEQFF. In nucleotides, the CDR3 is TGTGCCAGTAGCCACCCGGGGACAGGCTACAATGAGCAGTTCTTC.

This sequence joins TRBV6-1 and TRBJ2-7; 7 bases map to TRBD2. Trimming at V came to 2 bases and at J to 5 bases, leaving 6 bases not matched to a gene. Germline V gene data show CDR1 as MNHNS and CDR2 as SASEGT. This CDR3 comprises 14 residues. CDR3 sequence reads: CASSEIAGWDEQYF. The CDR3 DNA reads TGTGCCAGCAGTGAAATAGCGGGCTGGGACGAGCAGTACTTC.

As DNA, the CDR3 is TGTGCCAGCAGCGGCCCAGCGGGAGTCACAGATACGCAGTATTTT. It is translated as CASSGPAGVTDTQYF. The genes are TRBV9 and TRBJ2-3; 8 bases align to TRBD2. This CDR3 spans 15 amino acids. J gave up 2 bases and V 3 bases, and 5 bases lay outside the gene matches. Germline CDR1 is SGDLS and CDR2 is YYNGEE.

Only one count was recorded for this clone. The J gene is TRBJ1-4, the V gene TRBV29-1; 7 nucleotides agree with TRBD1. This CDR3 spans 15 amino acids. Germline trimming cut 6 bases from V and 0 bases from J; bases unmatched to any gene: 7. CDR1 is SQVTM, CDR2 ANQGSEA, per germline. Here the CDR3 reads CSVAQGQSTNEKLFF. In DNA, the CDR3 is TGCAGCGTCGCCCAGGGACAGTCAACTAATGAAAAACTGTTTTTT.

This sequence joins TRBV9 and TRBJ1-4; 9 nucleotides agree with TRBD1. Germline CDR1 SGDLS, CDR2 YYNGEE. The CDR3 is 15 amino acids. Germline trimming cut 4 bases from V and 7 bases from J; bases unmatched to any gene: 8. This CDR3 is CASSNTGQGFEKLFF. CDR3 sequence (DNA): TGTGCCAGCAGCAATACGGGACAGGGCTTTGAAAAACTGTTTTTT.

As DNA, the CDR3 is TGTGCCAGCACTCTTACCCCAGGAAGGATCGAAGCTTTCTTT. It codes for CASTLTPGRIEAFF. V usage is TRBV6-5 and J usage is TRBJ1-1; the D is unclear. Germline loops: CDR1 MNHEY, CDR2 SVGAGI. This CDR3 spans 14 amino acids. V lost 7 bases to trimming and J lost 8 bases, with 20 bases between them.

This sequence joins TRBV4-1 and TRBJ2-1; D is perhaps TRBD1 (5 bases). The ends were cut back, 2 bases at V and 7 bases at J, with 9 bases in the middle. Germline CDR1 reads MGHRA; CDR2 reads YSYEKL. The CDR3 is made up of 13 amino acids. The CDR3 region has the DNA TGCGCCAGCAGCCAAATAGGGGTGAATGAGCAGTTCTTC. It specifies CASSQIGVNEQFF.

The CDR3: CASSDFAGRAFF. DNA of the CDR3: TGTGCCAGCAGCGATTTTGCAGGCCGAGCTTTCTTT. The chain uses TRBV5-6 and TRBJ1-1; the D is unclear. Germline lookup yields CDR1 SGHDT and CDR2 YYEEEE. The V gene lost 4 bases and the J gene lost 10 bases, with 14 bases spanning the gap. The CDR3 is made up of 12 amino acids.

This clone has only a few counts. The CDR3 DNA follows: TGTGCCAGCAGTGACTCGGGACACAACTATGGCTACACCTTC. This encodes CASSDSGHNYGYTF. The genes are TRBV25-1 and TRBJ1-2; the D gene is possibly TRBD1 (6 bases). The V gene's germline CDR1 is MGHDK and CDR2 SYGVNS. The V gene lost 3 bases and the J gene lost 2 bases, with 10 bases spanning the gap. CDR3 length: 14 residues.

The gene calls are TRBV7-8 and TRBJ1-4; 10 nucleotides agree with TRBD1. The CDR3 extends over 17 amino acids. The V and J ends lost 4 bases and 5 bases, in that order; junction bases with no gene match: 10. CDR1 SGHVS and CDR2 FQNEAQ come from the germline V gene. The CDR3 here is CASSSSRDRGRNEKLFF. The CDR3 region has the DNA TGTGCCAGCAGCTCGTCCCGGGACAGGGGACGAAATGAAAAACTGTTTTTT.

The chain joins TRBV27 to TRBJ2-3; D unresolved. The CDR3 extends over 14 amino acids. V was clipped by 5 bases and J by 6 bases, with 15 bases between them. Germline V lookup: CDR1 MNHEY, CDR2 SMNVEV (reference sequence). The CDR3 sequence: CASSLRPAGDTQYF. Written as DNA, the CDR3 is TGTGCCAGCAGTCTCCGACCGGCCGGGGATACGCAGTATTTT.

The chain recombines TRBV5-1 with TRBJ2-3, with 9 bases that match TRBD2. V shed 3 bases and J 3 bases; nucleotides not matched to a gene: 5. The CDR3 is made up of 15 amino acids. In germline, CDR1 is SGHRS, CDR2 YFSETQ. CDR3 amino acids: CASSYAGGPTDTQYF. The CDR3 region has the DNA TGCGCCAGCAGCTACGCGGGAGGGCCAACAGATACGCAGTATTTT.

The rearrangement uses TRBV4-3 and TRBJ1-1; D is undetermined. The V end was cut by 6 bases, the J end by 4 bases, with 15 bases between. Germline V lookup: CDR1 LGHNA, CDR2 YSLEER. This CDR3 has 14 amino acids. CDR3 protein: CASRTEIRGTEAFF. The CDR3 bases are TGCGCCAGCAGGACCGAGATTCGGGGCACTGAAGCTTTCTTT.

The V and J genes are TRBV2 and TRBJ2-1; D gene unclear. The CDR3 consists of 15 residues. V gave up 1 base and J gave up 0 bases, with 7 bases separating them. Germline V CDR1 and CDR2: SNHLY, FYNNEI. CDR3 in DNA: TGTGCCAGCAGTGAAGACAGTGTCTCCTACAATGAGCAGTTCTTC. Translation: CASSEDSVSYNEQFF.

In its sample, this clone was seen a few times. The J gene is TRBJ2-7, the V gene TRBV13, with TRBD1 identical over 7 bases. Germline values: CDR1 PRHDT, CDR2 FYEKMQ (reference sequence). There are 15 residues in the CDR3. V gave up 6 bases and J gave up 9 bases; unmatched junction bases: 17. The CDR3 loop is CASRERDSLLGVQYF. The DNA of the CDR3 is TGTGCCAGCAGGGAACGGGACAGCCTCCTTGGGGTGCAGTACTTC.

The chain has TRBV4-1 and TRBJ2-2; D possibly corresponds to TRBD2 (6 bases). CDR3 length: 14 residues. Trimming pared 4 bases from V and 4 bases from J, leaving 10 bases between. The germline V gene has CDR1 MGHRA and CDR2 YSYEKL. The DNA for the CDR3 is TGCGCCAGCAGCCCCCTGGGACTCACCGGGGAGCTGTTTTTT. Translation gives CASSPLGLTGELFF.

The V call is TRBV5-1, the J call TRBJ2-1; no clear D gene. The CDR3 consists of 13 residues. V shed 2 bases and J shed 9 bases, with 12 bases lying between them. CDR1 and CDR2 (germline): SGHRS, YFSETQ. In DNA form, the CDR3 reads TGCGCCAGCAGCTTTGGCCCTAGTTCTGAGCAGTTCTTC. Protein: CASSFGPSSEQFF. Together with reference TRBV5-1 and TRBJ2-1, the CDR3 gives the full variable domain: KAGVTQTPRYLIKTRGQQVTLSCSPISGHRSVSWYQQTPGQGLQFLFEYFSETQRNKGNFPGRFSGRQFSNSRSEMNVSTLELGDSALYLCASSFGPSSEQFFGPGTRLTVL.

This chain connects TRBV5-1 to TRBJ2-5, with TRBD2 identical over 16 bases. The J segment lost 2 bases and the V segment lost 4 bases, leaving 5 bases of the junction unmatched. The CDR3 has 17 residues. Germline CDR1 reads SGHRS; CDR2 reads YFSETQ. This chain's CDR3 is CASSQGLAGGMQETQYF. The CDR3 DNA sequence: TGCGCCAGCAGCCAGGGACTAGCGGGAGGGATGCAAGAGACCCAGTACTTC. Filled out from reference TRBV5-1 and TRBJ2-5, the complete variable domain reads KAGVTQTPRYLIKTRGQQVTLSCSPISGHRSVSWYQQTPGQGLQFLFEYFSETQRNKGNFPGRFSGRQFSNSRSEMNVSTLELGDSALYLCASSQGLAGGMQETQYFGPGTRLLVL.

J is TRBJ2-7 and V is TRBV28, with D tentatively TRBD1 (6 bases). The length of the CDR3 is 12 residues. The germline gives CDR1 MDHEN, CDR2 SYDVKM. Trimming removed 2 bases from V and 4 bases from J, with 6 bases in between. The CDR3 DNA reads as TGTGCCAGCAGTTTAGGACAGTACGAGCAGTACTTC. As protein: CASSLGQYEQYF. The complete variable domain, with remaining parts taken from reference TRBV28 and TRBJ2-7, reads DVKVTQSSRYLVKRTGEKVFLECVQDMDHENMFWYRQDPGLGLRLIYFSYDVKMKEKGDIPEGYSVSREKKERFSLILESASTNQTSMYLCASSLGQYEQYFGPGTRLTVT.

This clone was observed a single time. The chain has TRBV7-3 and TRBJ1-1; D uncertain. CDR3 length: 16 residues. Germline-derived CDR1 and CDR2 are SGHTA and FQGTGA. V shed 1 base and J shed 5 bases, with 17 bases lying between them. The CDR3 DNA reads TGTGCCAGCAGCTTAAGAGGCGGGCAGGTACGGACTGAAGCTTTCTTT. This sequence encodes CASSLRGGQVRTEAFF.

In DNA form, the CDR3 reads TGCGCCAGCAGCCAAGGGACAGGGGCCTTCCAAGAGACCCAGTACTTC. Amino acids: CASSQGTGAFQETQYF. The chain combines TRBV4-3 with TRBJ2-5; TRBD1 matches at 9 bases. The V segment lost 1 base and the J segment 1 base; nucleotides outside the gene matches: 4. Looked up from germline, CDR1 is LGHNA and CDR2 is YSLEER. This CDR3 comprises 16 residues.

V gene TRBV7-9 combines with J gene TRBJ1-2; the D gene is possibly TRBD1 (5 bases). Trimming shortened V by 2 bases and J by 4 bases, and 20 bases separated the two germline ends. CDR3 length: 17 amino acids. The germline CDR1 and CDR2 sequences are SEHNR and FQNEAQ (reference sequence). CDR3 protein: CASSLKSVTDSRYGYTF. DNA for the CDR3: TGTGCCAGCAGCTTAAAGTCGGTGACAGATTCTCGCTATGGCTACACCTTC.

CDR3 sequence (DNA): TGTGCCAGCAGCTTAAATCGGGGGATCTCTGGAAACACCATATATTTT. This translates into CASSLNRGISGNTIYF. The rearrangement links TRBV7-9 to TRBJ1-3; D is perhaps TRBD1 (5 bases). The CDR3 consists of 16 residues. Germline V gene sequence: CDR1 SEHNR, CDR2 FQNEAQ (reference sequence). Trimming stripped 2 bases from V and 0 bases from J, with 11 bases between.

CDR3 in amino acids: CASSSGQVEAFF. CDR3 DNA: TGCGCCAGCAGCTCCGGACAGGTTGAAGCTTTCTTT. The V gene is TRBV5-1, the J gene TRBJ1-1; 7 bases line up with TRBD1. The V gene's germline CDR1 is SGHRS and CDR2 YFSETQ. CDR3 size: 12 residues. J gave up 7 bases and V 3 bases, and 3 bases lay outside the gene matches.

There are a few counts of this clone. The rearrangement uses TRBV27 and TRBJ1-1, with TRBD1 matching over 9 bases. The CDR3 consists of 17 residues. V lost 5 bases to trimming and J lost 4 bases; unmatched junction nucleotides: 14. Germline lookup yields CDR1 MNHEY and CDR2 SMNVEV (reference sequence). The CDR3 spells CASSLRQGVQRGTEAFF. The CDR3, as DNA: TGTGCCAGCAGTCTCAGACAGGGGGTGCAGCGGGGCACTGAAGCTTTCTTT.

This CDR3 is CASSSLTGTGMNEQYF. In DNA form, the CDR3 reads TGCGCCAGCAGCTCGTTAACCGGGACAGGGATGAACGAGCAGTACTTC. This sequence joins TRBV5-1 and TRBJ2-7, with 9 nucleotides matching TRBD1. Germline loops: CDR1 SGHRS, CDR2 YFSETQ. This CDR3 contains 16 residues. Germline trimming cut 3 bases from V and 5 bases from J; bases unmatched to any gene: 12.

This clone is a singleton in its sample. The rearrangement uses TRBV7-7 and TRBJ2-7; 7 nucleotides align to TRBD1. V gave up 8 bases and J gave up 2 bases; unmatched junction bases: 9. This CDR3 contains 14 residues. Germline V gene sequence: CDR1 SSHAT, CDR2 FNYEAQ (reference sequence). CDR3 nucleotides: TGTGCCAGCCGAGGTTGGGGACAGCCCTACGAGCAGTACTTC. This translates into CASRGWGQPYEQYF.

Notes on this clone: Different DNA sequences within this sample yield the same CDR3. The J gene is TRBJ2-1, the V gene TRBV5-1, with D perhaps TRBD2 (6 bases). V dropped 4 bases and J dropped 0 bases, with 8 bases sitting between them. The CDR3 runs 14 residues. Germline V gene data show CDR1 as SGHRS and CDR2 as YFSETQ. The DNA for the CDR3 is TGCGCCAGCAGCCCGACTAGCTCCTACAATGAGCAGTTCTTC. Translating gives CASSPTSSYNEQFF.

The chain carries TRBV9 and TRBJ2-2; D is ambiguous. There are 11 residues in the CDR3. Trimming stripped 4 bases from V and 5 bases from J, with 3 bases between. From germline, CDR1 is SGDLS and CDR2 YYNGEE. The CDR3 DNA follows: TGTGCCAGCAGCCTGACCGGGGAGCTGTTTTTT. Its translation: CASSLTGELFF.

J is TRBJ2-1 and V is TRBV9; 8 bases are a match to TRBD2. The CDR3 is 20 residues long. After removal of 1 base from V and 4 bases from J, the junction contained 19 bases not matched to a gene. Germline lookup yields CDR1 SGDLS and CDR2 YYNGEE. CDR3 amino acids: CASSVPRRTQSGRKYNEQFF. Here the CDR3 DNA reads TGTGCCAGCAGCGTACCCCGTAGGACACAAAGCGGGAGAAAGTACAATGAGCAGTTCTTC.